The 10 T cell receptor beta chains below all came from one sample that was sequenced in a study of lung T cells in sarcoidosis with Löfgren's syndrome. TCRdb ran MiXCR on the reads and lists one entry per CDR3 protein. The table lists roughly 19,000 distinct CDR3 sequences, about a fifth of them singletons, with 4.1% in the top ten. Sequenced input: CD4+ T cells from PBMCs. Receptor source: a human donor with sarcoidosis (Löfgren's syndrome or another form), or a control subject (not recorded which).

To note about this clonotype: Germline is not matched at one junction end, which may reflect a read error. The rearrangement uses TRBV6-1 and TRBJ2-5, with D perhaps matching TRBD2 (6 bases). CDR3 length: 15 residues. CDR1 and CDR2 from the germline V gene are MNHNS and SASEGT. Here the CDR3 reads CASGRSRLELEAQYF. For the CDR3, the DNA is TGTGCCAGCGGACGATCAAGACTAGAACTAGAGGCCCAGTACTTC.

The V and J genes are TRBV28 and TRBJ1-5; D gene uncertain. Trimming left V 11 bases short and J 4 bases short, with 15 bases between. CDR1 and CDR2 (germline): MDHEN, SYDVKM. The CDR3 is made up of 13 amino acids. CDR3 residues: CAGGWALNQPQHF. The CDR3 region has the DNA TGTGCCGGCGGATGGGCCCTAAATCAGCCCCAGCATTTT.

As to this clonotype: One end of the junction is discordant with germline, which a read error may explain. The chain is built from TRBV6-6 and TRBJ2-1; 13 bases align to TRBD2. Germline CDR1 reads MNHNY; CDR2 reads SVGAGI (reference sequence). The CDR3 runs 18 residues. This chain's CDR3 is CASSEGLAGPGSCNEQFF. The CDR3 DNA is TGTGCCAGCAGTGAGGGACTAGCGGGACCAGGCTCCTGCAATGAGCAGTTCTTC.

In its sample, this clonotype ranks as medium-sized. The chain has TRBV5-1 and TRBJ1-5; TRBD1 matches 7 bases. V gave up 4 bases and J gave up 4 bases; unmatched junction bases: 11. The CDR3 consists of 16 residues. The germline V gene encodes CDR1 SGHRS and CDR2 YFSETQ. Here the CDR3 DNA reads TGCGCCAGCAGCCTAGAAGGGGGACAGTTAAATCAGCCCCAGCATTTT. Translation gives CASSLEGGQLNQPQHF.

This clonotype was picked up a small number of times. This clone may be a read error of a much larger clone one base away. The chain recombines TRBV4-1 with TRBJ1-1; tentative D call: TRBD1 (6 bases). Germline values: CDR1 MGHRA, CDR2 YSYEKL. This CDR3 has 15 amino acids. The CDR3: CASSQDAAGATEASF. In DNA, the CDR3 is TGCGCCAGCAGCCAAGATGCAGCAGGGGCCACTGAAGCTTCCTTT.

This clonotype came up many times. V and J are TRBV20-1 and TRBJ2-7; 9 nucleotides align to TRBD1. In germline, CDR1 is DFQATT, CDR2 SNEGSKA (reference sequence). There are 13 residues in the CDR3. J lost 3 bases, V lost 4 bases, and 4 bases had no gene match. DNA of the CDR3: TGCAGTGCTATAGACAGGGGGGGCTACGAGCAGTACTTC. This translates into CSAIDRGGYEQYF.

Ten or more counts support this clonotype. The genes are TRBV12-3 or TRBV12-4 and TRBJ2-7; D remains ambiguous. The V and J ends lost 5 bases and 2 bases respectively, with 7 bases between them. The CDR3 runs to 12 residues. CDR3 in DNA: TGTGCCAGCAGTCGCGGACCCTACGAGCAGTACTTC. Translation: CASSRGPYEQYF.

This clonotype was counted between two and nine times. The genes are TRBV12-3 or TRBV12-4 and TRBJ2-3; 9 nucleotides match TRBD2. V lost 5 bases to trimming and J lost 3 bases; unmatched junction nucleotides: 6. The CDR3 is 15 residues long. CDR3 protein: CASSLLAGRTDTQYF. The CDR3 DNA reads TGTGCCAGCAGTCTTCTAGCGGGGAGAACAGATACGCAGTATTTT.

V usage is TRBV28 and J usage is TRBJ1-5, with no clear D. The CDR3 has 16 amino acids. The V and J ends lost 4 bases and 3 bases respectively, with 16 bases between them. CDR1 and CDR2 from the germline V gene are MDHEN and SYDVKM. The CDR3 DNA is TGTGCCAGCAGTTCATCGGAGGTGGGTATCAATCAGCCCCAGCATTTT. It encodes CASSSSEVGINQPQHF.

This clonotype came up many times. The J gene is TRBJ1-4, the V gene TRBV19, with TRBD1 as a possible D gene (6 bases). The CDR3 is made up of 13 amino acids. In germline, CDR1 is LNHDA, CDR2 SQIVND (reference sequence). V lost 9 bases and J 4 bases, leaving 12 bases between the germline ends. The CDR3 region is CASRDTDNEKLFF. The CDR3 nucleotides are TGTGCCAGCCGGGACACCGATAATGAAAAACTGTTTTTT.